Sequencing of this T cell receptor beta chain was carried out in a study of blood T cell repertoires in COVID-19. Study in general: The analysed material was cDNA or gDNA that came from T cells, B-cell-depleted T cells, or PBMCs.

Original processing methods: Nucleated cell counts were estimated from reference gene primer amplification. The protocol was immunoSEQ multiplex PCR, while the TCRdb copy is restricted to in-frame clones and leaves out a portion. That table gives V, J and clone size, and the DNA gave D and trimming. The sample consists of almost 70,000 clones, just under 80% of them appearing once. Looked up from germline, CDR1 is SGHNT and CDR2 is YYREEE (reference sequence). Trimming took 5 bases from V and 3 from J, leaving 12 bases between them. This CDR3 is 14 amino acids long. Sequences were obtained from peripheral blood. The clonotype originates from a human donor in a cohort sampled during active COVID-19. The rearrangement links TRBV5-4 to TRBJ2-1; possibly TRBD1 for D (6 bases). CDR3 nucleotides: TGTGCCAGCAGGACCCGGACAGACTACAATGAGCAGTTCTTC. Protein product: CASRTRTDYNEQFF.